The 17 T cell receptor beta chains listed next were all sequenced from one sample in a study of OX40 agonist ivuxolimab in advanced cancers. Using immunoSEQ multiplex PCR, the repertoire was profiled, and TCRdb retains in-frame clones only, with some absent. The sample contains over 55,000 clones, approximately 89% of which appear only once. Sequences were derived from CD4+ or CD8+ T cells sorted from blood, sampled in a trial of the OX40 agonist ivuxolimab. Every receptor here comes from an adult with an advanced solid tumor such as melanoma, head and neck, liver or kidney cancer.

This rearrangement joins TRBV7-2 to TRBJ1-6, with TRBD1 identical over 9 bases. The ends lost 5 bases at V and 9 bases at J; junction bases unmatched: 2. The length of the CDR3 is 13 residues. From germline, CDR1 is SGHTA and CDR2 FQGNSA. CDR3 protein: CASSTDRGSPLHF. For the CDR3, the DNA is TGTGCCAGCAGCACGGACAGGGGTTCACCCCTCCACTTT. Supplemented by reference TRBV7-2 and TRBJ1-6, the full variable domain reads GAGVSQSPSNKVTEKGKDVELRCDPISGHTALYWYRQSLGQGLEFLIYFQGNSAPDKSGLPSDRFSAERTGGSVSTLTIQRTQQEDSAVYLCASSTDRGSPLHFGNGTRLTVT.

This chain links TRBV16 with TRBJ2-7; 9 bases are shared with TRBD1. Germline assignment: CDR1 KGHSY and CDR2 FQNENV. CDR3 length: 16 residues. V lost 3 bases and J lost 0; bases outside the gene matches: 6. CDR3 coding DNA: TGTGCCAGCAGCCACAACAGGGGGCCCCTCTCCTACGAGCAGTACTTC. Translation: CASSHNRGPLSYEQYF.

The J gene is TRBJ2-3, the V gene TRBV5-1; 8 nucleotides align to TRBD2. The J segment lost 2 bases and the V segment lost 0 bases, leaving 5 bases of the junction unmatched. Germline V gene lookup returns CDR1 SGHRS and CDR2 YFSETQ. CDR3 size: 16 residues. Written as DNA, the CDR3 is TGCGCCAGCAGCTTGGCGGGGGGGTCAACCACAGATACGCAGTATTTT. This translates into CASSLAGGSTTDTQYF.

The chain couples TRBV2 to TRBJ1-1, with D possibly matching TRBD1 (5 bases). The V and J ends lost 5 bases and 5 bases respectively, with 15 bases between them. Germline CDR1 SNHLY, CDR2 FYNNEI. The CDR3 is made up of 14 amino acids. CDR3 nucleotides: TGTGCCAGCAGTAAGGGACTCAGCGGGACTGAAGCTTTCTTT. Protein product: CASSKGLSGTEAFF.

The chain joins TRBV30 to TRBJ1-2, with D perhaps TRBD1 (6 bases). V shed 8 bases and J shed 8 bases, with 21 bases lying between them. This CDR3 contains 13 residues. Germline CDR1 GTSNPN, CDR2 SVGIG (reference sequence). The CDR3 is CAIQTGVIGGYTF. CDR3 nucleotide sequence: TGTGCCATCCAGACAGGCGTAATTGGAGGCTACACCTTC. Based on the CDR3 plus reference TRBV30 and TRBJ1-2, the full variable domain is SQTIHQWPATLVQPVGSPLSLECTVEGTSNPNLYWYRQAAGRGLQLLFYSVGIGQISSEVPQNLSASRPQDRQFILSSKKLLLSDSGFYLCAIQTGVIGGYTFGSGTRLTVV.

The J gene is TRBJ2-3, the V gene TRBV27, with D unresolved. The CDR3 runs 12 residues. The germline CDR1 and CDR2 sequences are MNHEY and SMNVEV (reference sequence). The ends were cut back, 10 bases at V and 6 bases at J, with 14 bases in the middle. The CDR3 DNA sequence: TGTGCCACCAGCCCCGGGTGGGATACGCAGTATTTT. Translated, it gives CATSPGWDTQYF.

This rearrangement joins TRBV7-9 to TRBJ2-2, with no clear D. This CDR3 contains 12 residues. Germline assignment: CDR1 SEHNR and CDR2 FQNEAQ (reference sequence). The CDR3 here is CASGAVDGELFF. CDR3 sequence (DNA): TGTGCTTCGGGCGCGGTGGACGGGGAGCTGTTTTTT.

The gene calls are TRBV5-5 and TRBJ1-5; weak D call: TRBD1 (5 bases). V was shortened by 1 base and J by 0 bases, with 23 bases between the two germline ends. Germline V gene sequence: CDR1 SGHKS, CDR2 YYEKEE (reference sequence). The CDR3 runs to 20 residues. The CDR3 region is CASSLTRRGADLYSNQPQHF. The DNA for the CDR3 is TGTGCCAGCAGCTTGACCCGAAGGGGCGCAGACCTTTATAGCAATCAGCCCCAGCATTTT.

This chain connects TRBV19 to TRBJ2-1; D uncertain. V lost 3 bases to trimming and J lost 1 base, with 10 bases between them. The CDR3 is 15 residues long. CDR1 is LNHDA and CDR2 is SQIVND in the germline V gene (reference sequence). CDR3 protein: CASSMSAVSYNEQFF. The CDR3 nucleotides read TGTGCCAGTAGTATGTCTGCGGTTTCCTACAATGAGCAGTTCTTC.

The V call is TRBV6-5, the J call TRBJ2-3; D ambiguous. The germline V gene has CDR1 MNHEY and CDR2 SVGAGI. The V and J ends lost 4 bases and 5 bases respectively, with 4 bases between them. The CDR3 consists of 11 residues. The CDR3 protein is CASSLGDTQYF. The CDR3 DNA sequence: TGTGCCAGCAGTTTAGGAGATACGCAGTATTTT.

J is TRBJ2-7 and V is TRBV6-1; D may be TRBD1 or TRBD2 (5 bases each). V was cut by 4 bases and J by 7 bases, with 20 bases left in between. Germline loops: CDR1 MNHNS, CDR2 SASEGT. The CDR3 loop spans 15 amino acids. The CDR3 nucleotides read TGTGCCAGCAGTGCCCCCGGGACCGGGATATGGGAGCAGTACTTC. Encoded protein: CASSAPGTGIWEQYF.

The rearrangement uses TRBV10-3 and TRBJ2-3; TRBD2 matches 7 bases. CDR3 length: 16 amino acids. Germline loops: CDR1 ENHRY, CDR2 SYGVKD. V lost 4 bases, J lost 4 bases, and 11 bases stayed unmatched. This chain's CDR3 is CAISGGLFTDSDTQYF. The CDR3 nucleotides read TGTGCCATCAGTGGGGGACTATTCACTGACTCAGATACGCAGTATTTT.

V and J are TRBV29-1 and TRBJ1-2; 12 bases are shared with TRBD1. The CDR3 is 14 residues long. CDR1 is SQVTM, CDR2 ANQGSEA, per germline. V was pared by 4 bases and J by 5 bases, with 5 bases of the junction left unmatched. DNA of the CDR3: TGCAGCGTTGCGGGACAGGGGGCGCGGTATGGCTACACCTTC. Translated, it gives CSVAGQGARYGYTF.

The table lists this clone with a count of one. V is TRBV5-1 and J is TRBJ1-1, with D uncertain. V lost 0 bases and J 11 bases, leaving 17 bases between the germline ends. The CDR3 is 14 amino acids. Per the germline V gene, CDR1 is SGHRS and CDR2 is YFSETQ. This CDR3 is CASSLEFGRKEAFF. The DNA of the CDR3 is TGCGCCAGCAGCTTGGAATTTGGCCGGAAGGAGGCTTTCTTT.

V and J are TRBV19 and TRBJ1-2; no reliable D call. The germline V gene has CDR1 LNHDA and CDR2 SQIVND (reference sequence). This CDR3 has 15 residues. Trimming shortened V by 3 bases and J by 5 bases, and 16 bases separated the two germline ends. CDR3 DNA sequence: TGTGCCAGTAGTATCAATGGAATAGGGTCGTATGGCTACACCTTC. Translation gives CASSINGIGSYGYTF.

The chain is built from TRBV18 and TRBJ2-6; 7 bases fit TRBD1. The germline V gene encodes CDR1 KGHSH and CDR2 LQKENI. V was pared by 6 bases and J by 0 bases, with 8 bases of the junction left unmatched. The CDR3 runs to 17 residues. The CDR3: CASSRLGQTSGANVLTF. For the CDR3, the DNA is TGTGCCAGCTCCCGTTTGGGACAGACCTCTGGGGCCAACGTCCTGACTTTC.

V gene TRBV14 combines with J gene TRBJ1-1, with TRBD1 matching over 8 bases. The J segment lost 4 bases and the V segment lost 3 bases, leaving 4 bases of the junction unmatched. This CDR3 has 14 amino acids. CDR1 SGHDN and CDR2 FVKESK come from the germline V gene. The CDR3 bases are TGTGCCAGCAGCCATTCAGGGGGCCTCACTGAAGCTTTCTTT. Its protein is CASSHSGGLTEAFF.